The subject of this entry is one TCR beta chain. The sample belongs to a study of technical replicates of blood from a few donors. Sequenced by immunoSEQ multiplex PCR; TCRdb stores in-frame clones only, minus some. The sample contains roughly 80,000 clones, around nine tenths of which appear only once. The V segment lost 4 bases and the J segment 4 bases; nucleotides outside the gene matches: 11. CDR3 length: 16 residues. Germline CDR1 SGHRS, CDR2 YFSETQ. The rearrangement uses TRBV5-1 and TRBJ2-1; 7 bases match TRBD2. The clonotype originates from a human donor in good health. Specimen: T cells isolated from PBMCs. The CDR3 nucleotides are TGCGCCAGCAGCGCACGATTGAGCGGGGAATACAATGAGCAGTTCTTC. Its translation is CASSARLSGEYNEQFF.